This T cell receptor (beta chain) was obtained from a study of breast tumors, draining lymph nodes, adjacent tissues. Study-wide points: Compared with lymph nodes, tumors were less diverse; compared with nontumor tissue, more. Luminal-like breast cancer showed significantly higher tumor–nontumor repertoire similarity than basal-like.

TCRdb redid the calling of the multiplex PCR reads with MiXCR, one entry per CDR3 protein. The sample has 150,000 to 200,000 distinct CDR3 sequences; 30% to 35% are singletons. As for this clonotype: The antigen remains unidentified.

Breast cancer patients provided tissue from their axillary draining lymph nodes. From germline, CDR1 is LGHNA and CDR2 YNFKEQ. The CDR3 length is 15 residues. With 3 bases clipped from V and 4 bases from J, the junction kept 2 bases outside the gene matches. The gene calls are TRBV4-2 and TRBJ2-2; 10 bases line up with TRBD1. This receptor was identified in a female donor with breast cancer. Some clones in this sample may be carry-over from other donors' samples. The sequencing sample was made of axillary lymph node tissue. The CDR3 coding sequence is TGTGCCAGCAGCCATGGGGACAGGGGCACCGGGGAGCTGTTTTTT. It translates to CASSHGDRGTGELFF.